Following are 19 T cell receptor beta chains from one sample sequenced in a study of OX40 agonist ivuxolimab in advanced cancers. Sequencing was performed with immunoSEQ multiplex PCR; in TCRdb, only in-frame clones are kept and a portion is missing. In the table there are some 42,000 clones, 86% of which are singletons. Material: CD4+ or CD8+ T cells sorted from blood, obtained in a trial of the OX40 agonist ivuxolimab. The origin of the receptors is an adult with an advanced solid tumor such as melanoma, head and neck, liver or kidney cancer.

The chain employs TRBV28 and TRBJ1-4, with D hard to call. The CDR3 sequence is 15 residues long. The germline V gene encodes CDR1 MDHEN and CDR2 SYDVKM. The V end lost 3 bases, the J end lost 3 bases, and 11 bases lay between the germline ends. Here the CDR3 DNA reads TGTGCCAGCAGTTTTGAGAGGGAAGCTAATGAAAAACTGTTTTTT. Translated, it gives CASSFEREANEKLFF.

This clone was detected only once. The J gene is TRBJ1-1, the V gene TRBV7-2, with 9 nucleotides matching TRBD1. Germline V gene data show CDR1 as SGHTA and CDR2 as FQGNSA. The CDR3 has 16 residues. Trimming cost V 7 bases and J 3 bases; bases outside gene matches: 12. CDR3 amino acids: CASISSTGGYYTEAFF. In nucleotides, the CDR3 is TGTGCCAGCATCAGTAGTACAGGGGGCTACTACACTGAAGCTTTCTTT. The whole variable domain, filled in from reference TRBV7-2 and TRBJ1-1, reads GAGVSQSPSNKVTEKGKDVELRCDPISGHTALYWYRQSLGQGLEFLIYFQGNSAPDKSGLPSDRFSAERTGGSVSTLTIQRTQQEDSAVYLCASISSTGGYYTEAFFGQGTRLTVV.

This clone was observed a handful of times. V and J are TRBV19 and TRBJ1-2; 7 bases line up with TRBD1. The V gene's germline CDR1 is LNHDA and CDR2 SQIVND (reference sequence). CDR3 length equals 13 residues. Trimming took 0 bases from V and 7 from J; bases not matched to a gene: 2. This CDR3 reads CASSIDRGSGYTF. In DNA, the CDR3 is TGTGCCAGTAGTATAGACAGGGGGTCTGGCTACACCTTC.

V gene TRBV2 combines with J gene TRBJ2-1, with unresolved D. This CDR3 is built from 12 residues. The germline gives CDR1 SNHLY, CDR2 FYNNEI. V lost 9 bases and J 7 bases, leaving 13 bases between the germline ends. The CDR3, as DNA: TGTGCCAGTCTTCTTCTGCAGAATGAGCAGTTCTTC. This sequence encodes CASLLLQNEQFF.

The genes are TRBV4-1 and TRBJ1-5; D is unclear. This CDR3 contains 15 residues. V was trimmed by 0 bases and J by 5 bases, leaving 11 bases between them. From germline, CDR1 is MGHRA and CDR2 YSYEKL. The CDR3 DNA reads TGCGCCAGCAGCCAAGATGTAATAGGAGATCAGCCCCAGCATTTT. Amino acid sequence: CASSQDVIGDQPQHF.

The V gene is TRBV7-2, the J gene TRBJ2-5; D assignment may be TRBD1 or TRBD2 (5 bases each). The CDR3 is made up of 14 amino acids. Trimming cost V 10 bases and J 1 base, with 16 bases left between them. The germline gives CDR1 SGHTA, CDR2 FQGNSA. CDR3 loop: CAIPFREIQETQYF. CDR3 in DNA: TGTGCCATCCCGTTCAGGGAGATCCAAGAGACCCAGTACTTC. The full variable domain, completed using reference TRBV7-2 and TRBJ2-5, is GAGVSQSPSNKVTEKGKDVELRCDPISGHTALYWYRQSLGQGLEFLIYFQGNSAPDKSGLPSDRFSAERTGGSVSTLTIQRTQQEDSAVYLCAIPFREIQETQYFGPGTRLLVL.

This clone was counted a few times. The chain combines TRBV28 with TRBJ2-5; 8 positions match TRBD1. The length of the CDR3 is 15 residues. Germline-derived CDR1 and CDR2 are MDHEN and SYDVKM. V was pared by 4 bases and J by 5 bases, with 9 bases of the junction left unmatched. The CDR3 sequence: CASSSGQGARETQYF. The CDR3 DNA follows: TGTGCCAGCAGTTCCGGTCAGGGGGCGCGGGAGACCCAGTACTTC.

The chain combines TRBV19 with TRBJ2-5; TRBD2 might be the D (6 bases). Trimming took off 4 bases at V and 0 bases at J, with 24 bases between the two ends. The CDR3 totals 19 residues. Germline CDR1 LNHDA, CDR2 SQIVND (reference sequence). This CDR3 reads CASSRSRDLGDLYQETQYF. The CDR3 nucleotides read TGTGCCAGTAGTAGGTCCCGGGACTTAGGGGACTTGTACCAAGAGACCCAGTACTTC.

This clone has more than one count but fewer than ten. The V call is TRBV7-2, the J call TRBJ1-1; D call uncertain. The V gene's germline CDR1 is SGHTA and CDR2 FQGNSA. This CDR3 has 16 amino acids. With 2 bases removed from V and 2 bases from J, the gap between germline ends came to 15 bases. Written as DNA, the CDR3 is TGTGCCAGCAGCTTACGGCGTTATAGGGCCAACACTGAAGCTTTCTTT. This translates into CASSLRRYRANTEAFF. Full variable domain (rest looked up from reference TRBV7-2 and TRBJ1-1): GAGVSQSPSNKVTEKGKDVELRCDPISGHTALYWYRQSLGQGLEFLIYFQGNSAPDKSGLPSDRFSAERTGGSVSTLTIQRTQQEDSAVYLCASSLRRYRANTEAFFGQGTRLTVV.

V and J are TRBV6-5 and TRBJ1-6; D is possibly TRBD1 (5 bases). V was pared by 3 bases and J by 8 bases, with 8 bases between. The CDR3 contains 13 residues. The V gene's germline CDR1 is MNHEY and CDR2 SVGAGI. The CDR3 sequence is CASSYGGDSPLHF. As DNA, the CDR3 is TGTGCCAGCAGTTATGGGGGGGATTCACCCCTCCACTTT.

This chain uses TRBV7-9 with TRBJ2-3, with TRBD2 identical over 9 bases. V shed 1 base, J shed 1 base, and the junction held 0 bases outside the gene matches. The length of the CDR3 is 15 residues. Germline CDR1 reads SEHNR; CDR2 reads FQNEAQ (reference sequence). The CDR3: CASSLGTSGTDTQYF. The CDR3 bases are TGTGCCAGCAGCTTAGGGACTAGCGGCACAGATACGCAGTATTTT.

The V and J genes are TRBV9 and TRBJ2-7; a possible D gene is TRBD1 (5 bases). From germline, CDR1 is SGDLS and CDR2 YYNGEE. The CDR3 consists of 15 residues. V was pared by 0 bases and J by 6 bases, with 16 bases between. CDR3 protein: CASSVDDRLWAEQYF. CDR3 in DNA: TGTGCCAGCAGCGTAGATGACAGACTTTGGGCCGAGCAGTACTTC.

The V gene is TRBV20-1, the J gene TRBJ1-3; no reliable D call. With 7 bases removed from V and 4 bases from J, the gap between germline ends came to 8 bases. The CDR3 extends over 11 amino acids. The germline CDR1 and CDR2 sequences are DFQATT and SNEGSKA (reference sequence). This CDR3 reads CSVTAGNTIYF. The CDR3 DNA reads as TGCAGTGTTACGGCGGGAAACACCATATATTTT.

This chain connects TRBV7-9 to TRBJ1-4, with a possible D match to TRBD1 (6 bases). The CDR3 totals 15 residues. Germline CDR1 is SEHNR and CDR2 is FQNEAQ (reference sequence). Trimming left V 4 bases short and J 5 bases short, with 14 bases between. The CDR3 loop is CASSSAGTRNEKLFF. CDR3 nucleotide sequence: TGTGCCAGCAGCTCCGCCGGGACACGGAATGAAAAACTGTTTTTT.

This clone has just a few counts. The rearrangement joins TRBV6-1 to TRBJ1-1; the match to TRBD1 covers 7 bases. The CDR3 is 14 residues long. The V and J ends lost 0 bases and 7 bases, in that order; junction bases with no gene match: 5. The V gene's germline CDR1 is MNHNS and CDR2 SASEGT. The chain's CDR3 is CASSEAGTVFEAFF. The CDR3 nucleotides read TGTGCCAGCAGTGAAGCGGGGACAGTGTTTGAAGCTTTCTTT.

This clone has more than one count but fewer than ten. V is TRBV4-3 and J is TRBJ2-5; the D gene is possibly TRBD2 (5 bases). V lost 0 bases and J 7 bases, leaving 21 bases between the germline ends. This CDR3 is built from 17 residues. Germline CDR1 LGHNA, CDR2 YSLEER. The CDR3 nucleotides read TGCGCCAGCAGCCAAGATCTAGCTGACGGCGGTTTTGGGACCCAGTACTTC. Residues: CASSQDLADGGFGTQYF.

The chain uses TRBV9 and TRBJ2-1, with D perhaps TRBD1 (5 bases). Deletions cut 3 bases from V and 8 bases from J, with 15 bases between. Germline CDR1 is SGDLS and CDR2 is YYNGEE. This CDR3 comprises 14 residues. CDR3 DNA: TGTGCCAGCAGCGATGGGGCCGCAGTCGATGAGCAGTTCTTC. This gives the protein CASSDGAAVDEQFF.

This rearrangement joins TRBV2 to TRBJ1-5, with D possibly TRBD1 on 5 matching bases. The germline V gene has CDR1 SNHLY and CDR2 FYNNEI. The CDR3 has 16 residues. V was shortened by 1 base and J by 5 bases, with 15 bases between the two germline ends. CDR3 region: CASSEEGRARYQPQHF. The CDR3 DNA follows: TGTGCCAGCAGTGAAGAAGGCAGGGCTCGGTATCAGCCCCAGCATTTT.

The chain links TRBV7-7 to TRBJ2-7; 7 bases map to TRBD1. Germline CDR1 and CDR2: SSHAT and FNYEAQ (reference sequence). With V trimmed by 11 bases and J by 0 bases, 19 bases remained unmatched. This CDR3 has 17 amino acids. CDR3 bases: TGTGCCGTACTATCTCCCTTGACAGGGCTCTCCTCCTACGAGCAGTACTTC. Translating gives CAVLSPLTGLSSYEQYF.